The 27 T cell receptor beta chains in this list originate from one sample, sequenced in a study of blood T cell repertoires in COVID-19. Here immunoSEQ multiplex PCR was the method, and the copy in TCRdb shows in-frame clones only, minus some. The data show some 160,000 clones, with about 90% seen just once and 2.5% to 3.5% held by the top ten. Input material: peripheral blood. Receptors originate from a man aged 55 to 69 with acute or convalescent COVID-19.

The chain links TRBV19 to TRBJ1-1; tentative D call: TRBD1 (5 bases). Per germline, CDR1 LNHDA and CDR2 SQIVND (reference sequence). The CDR3 has 13 residues. Trimming cost V 3 bases and J 6 bases, with 11 bases left between them. CDR3 nucleotides: TGTGCCAGTAGTATTCGGGCAGGGTCTGAAGCTTTCTTT. Its translation is CASSIRAGSEAFF.

This sequence joins TRBV19 and TRBJ2-1, with D tentatively TRBD1 (6 bases). The germline gives CDR1 LNHDA, CDR2 SQIVND (reference sequence). The CDR3 contains 15 residues. The V and J ends lost 6 bases and 6 bases respectively, with 18 bases between them. CDR3 region: CASSPHGTKVNEQFF. DNA for the CDR3: TGTGCCAGTAGCCCGCACGGGACAAAAGTCAATGAGCAGTTCTTC.

V is TRBV2 and J is TRBJ2-3, with D tentatively TRBD2 (6 bases). Trimming removed 6 bases from V and 6 bases from J, with 16 bases in between. The CDR3 covers 14 residues. In germline, CDR1 is SNHLY, CDR2 FYNNEI. Here the CDR3 reads CASREGITRDTQYF. CDR3 nucleotide sequence: TGTGCCAGCAGGGAGGGTATTACACGGGATACGCAGTATTTT.

The chain carries TRBV5-4 and TRBJ1-1, with D perhaps matching TRBD1 (5 bases). This CDR3 spans 14 amino acids. V was cut by 4 bases and J by 2 bases, with 12 bases left in between. The V gene's germline CDR1 is SGHNT and CDR2 YYREEE (reference sequence). For the CDR3, the DNA is TGTGCCAGCAGCGCAGTAGGACAAAACACTGAAGCTTTCTTT. The encoded protein is CASSAVGQNTEAFF.

V usage is TRBV5-1 and J usage is TRBJ2-1, with TRBD1 identical over 11 bases. The germline CDR1 and CDR2 sequences are SGHRS and YFSETQ. CDR3 length: 15 residues. With 4 bases clipped from V and 7 bases from J, the junction kept 7 bases outside the gene matches. For the CDR3, the DNA is TGCGCCAGCAGCGTGCCGGGACAGGGGGTTAATGAGCAGTTCTTC. Residues: CASSVPGQGVNEQFF.

This rearrangement joins TRBV5-6 to TRBJ2-7, with a tentative D call TRBD1 (6 bases). The CDR3 spans 13 residues. The V and J ends lost 4 bases and 3 bases respectively, with 11 bases between them. Germline CDR1 reads SGHDT; CDR2 reads YYEEEE. CDR3 coding DNA: TGTGCCAGCAGCGTCCTGGACAGCTACGAGCAGTACTTC. The encoded protein is CASSVLDSYEQYF.

The chain employs TRBV6-6 and TRBJ1-5; TRBD1 matches 8 bases. Germline V CDR1 and CDR2: MNHNY, SVGAGI (reference sequence). The trim removed 7 bases at V and 4 bases at J, leaving 3 bases unmatched. This CDR3 has 13 residues. This CDR3 is CASTGDRNQPQHF. DNA for the CDR3: TGTGCCAGCACCGGGGACAGGAATCAGCCCCAGCATTTT.

V and J are TRBV7-9 and TRBJ2-7; 8 nucleotides agree with TRBD1. This CDR3 contains 15 residues. CDR1 SEHNR and CDR2 FQNEAQ come from the germline V gene (reference sequence). V lost 5 bases and J lost 7; bases outside the gene matches: 13. CDR3: CASSNLAQGAAEQYF. The CDR3 DNA sequence: TGTGCCAGCAGCAATCTCGCGCAGGGGGCGGCGGAGCAGTACTTC.

The CDR3 DNA follows: TGTGCCAGCAGCCCACAGGGTACGAACACCGGGGAGCTGTTTTTT. Translating gives CASSPQGTNTGELFF. The chain has TRBV3-1 (or the pseudogene TRBV3-2) and TRBJ2-2; D might be TRBD1 (6 bases). This CDR3 has 15 residues. Germline values: CDR1 LGHDT, CDR2 YNNKEL (reference sequence). Trimming left V 4 bases short and J 0 bases short, with 9 bases between.

CDR3 DNA: TGCGCCAGCAGCGGGGACGGGGGGATGAACACTGAAGCTTTCTTT. Its protein is CASSGDGGMNTEAFF. J is TRBJ1-1 and V is TRBV5-1; a possible D gene is TRBD1 (5 bases). Germline CDR1 SGHRS, CDR2 YFSETQ. Trimming took off 4 bases at V and 0 bases at J, with 13 bases between the two ends. The CDR3 consists of 15 residues.

Note on this clone: This likely comes from a read error, as the CDR3 has no conserved phenylalanine or tryptophan at its end. No DNA is shown, since the ends of the CDR3 on it are uncertain; the CDR3 is the one TCRdb lists. The chain is built from TRBV14 and TRBJ1-2; no check of the table's D call, TRBD1, against the DNA was made. The germline V gene encodes CDR1 SGHDN and CDR2 FVKESK. The CDR3 contains 12 residues when both ends are counted. CDR3 region: CASNSRLVREQV.

The chain recombines TRBV19 with TRBJ2-3; TRBD1 agrees at 8 bases. The V segment lost 3 bases and the J segment 3 bases; nucleotides outside the gene matches: 5. CDR1 is LNHDA and CDR2 is SQIVND in the germline V gene (reference sequence). This CDR3 region has 15 residues. CDR3 in DNA: TGTGCCAGTAGTATTGAACAGGGGGTTACAGATACGCAGTATTTT. Amino acids: CASSIEQGVTDTQYF.

This chain uses TRBV27 with TRBJ1-6, with D maybe TRBD1 (5 bases). Germline loops: CDR1 MNHEY, CDR2 SMNVEV (reference sequence). Trimming took 7 bases from V and 0 from J, leaving 10 bases between them. The CDR3 is 15 residues long. The CDR3 sequence: CASMPDISYNSPLHF. In nucleotides, the CDR3 is TGTGCCAGCATGCCGGACATCTCCTATAATTCACCCCTCCACTTT.

This clone appeared a few times. This same CDR3 is encoded by further DNA sequences in the sample. This chain links TRBV24-1 with TRBJ2-1; D ambiguous. The CDR3 runs to 13 residues. Germline loops: CDR1 KGHDR, CDR2 SFDVKD. Trimming took off 3 bases at V and 7 bases at J, with 9 bases between the two ends. The CDR3 DNA reads TGTGCCACCAGTGATACCTACCTTAATGAGCAGTTCTTC. Amino acid sequence: CATSDTYLNEQFF.

V gene TRBV29-1 combines with J gene TRBJ1-2; 7 bases line up with TRBD1. Germline CDR1 SQVTM, CDR2 ANQGSEA. This CDR3 contains 13 residues. V lost 0 bases to trimming and J lost 4 bases; unmatched junction nucleotides: 2. In nucleotides, the CDR3 is TGCAGCGTTGAAGAGGACAGGTCCTATGGCTACACCTTC. Its translation is CSVEEDRSYGYTF.

The chain carries TRBV6-1 and TRBJ1-2; the match to TRBD1 covers 8 bases. Germline CDR1 is MNHNS and CDR2 is SASEGT. The CDR3 runs 15 residues. V lost 2 bases to trimming and J lost 8 bases; unmatched junction nucleotides: 10. The CDR3 spells CASSETWTGSIGYTF. The CDR3 coding sequence is TGTGCCAGCAGTGAAACTTGGACAGGGAGTATCGGCTACACCTTC.

The chain is built from TRBV19 and TRBJ2-2; D is possibly TRBD1 (6 bases). This CDR3 is built from 15 residues. The germline gives CDR1 LNHDA, CDR2 SQIVND (reference sequence). The V gene lost 3 bases and the J gene lost 0 bases, with 8 bases spanning the gap. The CDR3 sequence is CASSIRTANTGELFF. CDR3 sequence (DNA): TGTGCCAGTAGTATTCGGACAGCGAACACCGGGGAGCTGTTTTTT.

The chain uses TRBV7-2 and TRBJ2-7; D might be TRBD1 (6 bases). There are 14 residues in the CDR3. Germline V lookup: CDR1 SGHTA, CDR2 FQGNSA. The V end lost 0 bases, the J end lost 4 bases, and 10 bases lay between the germline ends. This CDR3 reads CASSLAGAQYEQYF. The CDR3 coding sequence is TGTGCCAGCAGCTTAGCGGGGGCGCAGTACGAGCAGTACTTC.

This sequence joins TRBV5-1 and TRBJ1-6, with 7 nucleotides matching TRBD1. The CDR3 contains 16 residues. J was trimmed by 7 bases and V by 4 bases; bases with no gene match: 11. In germline, CDR1 is SGHRS, CDR2 YFSETQ. The CDR3 sequence: CASSPNSGQINSPLHF. The DNA for the CDR3 is TGCGCCAGCAGCCCAAACTCGGGACAGATAAATTCACCCCTCCACTTT. Full variable domain (outside the CDR3, taken from reference TRBV5-1 and TRBJ1-6): KAGVTQTPRYLIKTRGQQVTLSCSPISGHRSVSWYQQTPGQGLQFLFEYFSETQRNKGNFPGRFSGRQFSNSRSEMNVSTLELGDSALYLCASSPNSGQINSPLHFGNGTRLTVT.

The genes are TRBV19 and TRBJ1-3; TRBD1 matches at 7 bases. Germline CDR1 reads LNHDA; CDR2 reads SQIVND (reference sequence). The CDR3 contains 13 residues. V was pared by 6 bases and J by 4 bases, with 3 bases of the junction left unmatched. This CDR3 reads CASRTGSGNTIYF. The CDR3 DNA follows: TGTGCCAGTAGGACAGGGTCCGGAAACACCATATATTTT. The full variable domain, its missing parts supplied by reference TRBV19 and TRBJ1-3, is DGGITQSPKYLFRKEGQNVTLSCEQNLNHDAMYWYRQDPGQGLRLIYYSQIVNDFQKGDIAEGYSVSREKKESFPLTVTSAQKNPTAFYLCASRTGSGNTIYFGEGSWLTVV.

This chain's CDR3 is CASSPGQGWEQYF. As DNA, the CDR3 is TGTGCCAGCAGCCCTGGACAGGGCTGGGAGCAGTACTTC. This sequence joins TRBV5-8 and TRBJ2-7; 8 bases are a match to TRBD1. The trim removed 4 bases at V and 7 bases at J, leaving 7 bases unmatched. Germline V gene data show CDR1 as SGHTS and CDR2 as YDEGEE. The CDR3 loop spans 13 amino acids.

This chain connects TRBV3-1 (or the pseudogene TRBV3-2) to TRBJ2-1; TRBD2 matches at 11 bases. Trimming removed 0 bases from V and 2 bases from J; junction bases left unmatched: 6. Germline V lookup: CDR1 LGHDT, CDR2 YNNKEL (reference sequence). The CDR3 spans 18 residues. The chain's CDR3 is CASSQEGLAGGPYNEQFF. The CDR3 bases are TGTGCCAGCAGCCAAGAAGGGCTAGCGGGGGGCCCCTACAATGAGCAGTTCTTC.

The J gene is TRBJ1-4, the V gene TRBV19, with 7 bases that match TRBD1. CDR3 length equals 15 residues. After removal of 9 bases from V and 0 bases from J, the junction contained 7 bases not matched to a gene. The germline V gene encodes CDR1 LNHDA and CDR2 SQIVND (reference sequence). The CDR3 DNA sequence: TGTGCCAGCTACAGGGGCCGAGCAACTAATGAAAAACTGTTTTTT. Its translation is CASYRGRATNEKLFF.

The chain links TRBV2 to TRBJ2-2; maybe TRBD1 (6 bases). The CDR3 is made up of 14 amino acids. From germline, CDR1 is SNHLY and CDR2 FYNNEI. With 6 bases removed from V and 5 bases from J, the gap between germline ends came to 13 bases. The CDR3 region is CASSPTDRTGELFF. CDR3 nucleotide sequence: TGTGCCAGCAGCCCCACGGACAGAACCGGGGAGCTGTTTTTT. Variable domain in full (rest from reference TRBV2 and TRBJ2-2): EPEVTQTPSHQVTQMGQEVILRCVPISNHLYFYWYRQILGQKVEFLVSFYNNEISEKSEIFDDQFSVERPDGSNFTLKIRSTKLEDSAMYFCASSPTDRTGELFFGEGSRLTVL.

This chain connects TRBV19 to TRBJ2-1; 11 bases are shared with TRBD1. Germline CDR1 LNHDA, CDR2 SQIVND (reference sequence). V was pared by 4 bases and J by 6 bases, with 5 bases of the junction left unmatched. The CDR3 has 15 residues. This CDR3 is CASSTTGTGGNEQFF. The CDR3 nucleotides read TGTGCCAGTAGTACGACCGGGACAGGGGGCAATGAGCAGTTCTTC.

The chain employs TRBV18 and TRBJ1-2; 7 bases align to TRBD1. The V and J ends lost 4 bases and 5 bases, in that order; junction bases with no gene match: 7. CDR1 is KGHSH, CDR2 LQKENI, per germline. This CDR3 is 14 amino acids long. Here the CDR3 reads CASSLTGQNYGYTF. The CDR3 coding sequence is TGTGCCAGCTCACTTACGGGACAGAATTATGGCTACACCTTC.

J is TRBJ2-3 and V is TRBV2; D might be TRBD2 (5 bases). CDR1 and CDR2 (germline): SNHLY, FYNNEI. CDR3 length: 12 amino acids. Trimming took off 2 bases at V and 14 bases at J, with 14 bases between the two ends. The CDR3 DNA follows: TGTGCCAGCAGTGAATCCCCCTTAGGAGGGTATTTT. This translates into CASSESPLGGYF.